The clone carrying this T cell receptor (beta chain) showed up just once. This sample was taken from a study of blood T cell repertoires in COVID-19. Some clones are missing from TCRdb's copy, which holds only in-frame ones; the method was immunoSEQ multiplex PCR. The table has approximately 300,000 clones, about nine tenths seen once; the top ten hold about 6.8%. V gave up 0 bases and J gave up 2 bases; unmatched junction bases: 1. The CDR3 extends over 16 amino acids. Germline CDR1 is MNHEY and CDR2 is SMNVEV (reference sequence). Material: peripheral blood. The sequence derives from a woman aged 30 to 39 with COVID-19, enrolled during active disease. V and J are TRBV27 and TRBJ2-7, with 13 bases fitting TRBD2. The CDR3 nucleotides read TGTGCCAGCAGTTTATCGGGACTAGCGGGGACCTACGAGCAGTACTTC. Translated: CASSLSGLAGTYEQYF.